This record looks at one T cell receptor beta chain sequence and its context. What it binds is not known. The data were obtained in a study of cytomegalovirus exposure and HLA in healthy donors. Study-wide results and limits: In vitro experiments confirmed that three CMV-associated chains were specific for CMV antigens.

V lost 7 bases to trimming and J lost 5 bases, with 12 bases between them. In germline, CDR1 is LNHDA, CDR2 SQIVND (reference sequence). The CDR3 is 12 residues long. A roughly 120-subject validation cohort, separate from the 666-subject first cohort, supplied the donors. Profiled with immunoSEQ multiplex PCR; TCRdb holds only in-frame clones, not every one. The sample lists some 170,000 clones, approximately 80% occurring once. This TCR was recovered from a man aged 25 to 40 in good health and CMV-seropositive. The sequenced sample consisted of PBMCs. The chain uses TRBV19 and TRBJ2-7, with D possibly TRBD1 on 6 matching bases. CDR3 loop: CASNGGTNEQYF. The CDR3 nucleotides read TGTGCCAGTAATGGGGGCACGAACGAGCAGTACTTC.